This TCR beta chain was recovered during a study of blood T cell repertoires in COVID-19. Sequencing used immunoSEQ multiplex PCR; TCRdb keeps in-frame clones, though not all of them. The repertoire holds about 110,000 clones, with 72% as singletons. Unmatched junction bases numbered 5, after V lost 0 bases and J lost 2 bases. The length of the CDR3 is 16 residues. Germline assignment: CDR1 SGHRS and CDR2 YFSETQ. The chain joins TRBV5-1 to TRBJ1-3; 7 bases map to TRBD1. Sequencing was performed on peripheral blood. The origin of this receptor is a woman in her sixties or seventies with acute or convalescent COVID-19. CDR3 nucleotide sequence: TGCGCCAGCAGCTTGGATGGCAGGGGGGCTGGAAACACCATATATTTT. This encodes CASSLDGRGAGNTIYF.